This T cell receptor beta chain is drawn from a study of T-cell memory formation after mild COVID-19. The overall study: Across donors, TCR clusters were largely donor specific. Study-level points and caveats: Researchers report contracting CD4+ clones mostly in CM and EM, with CD8+ clones in EMRA. Clones shrinking from day 15 to 85 showed even CD4/CD8 mixes; later expanders tilted CD4+. The pre-infection memory compartment contained some responding clones, suggesting cross-reactive memory joined.

Germline V CDR1 and CDR2: MNHEY, SMNVEV (reference sequence). The V and J ends lost 5 bases and 4 bases respectively, with 11 bases between them. There are 13 residues in the CDR3. This clonotype has a handful of counts. Its matching antigen is unknown. TCRdb fed the 5' RACE reads into MiXCR, producing one record per CDR3 protein. Here the sample spans 90,000 to 120,000 distinct CDR3 sequences, approximately 12% being singletons. The V gene is TRBV27, the J gene TRBJ1-1, with D perhaps TRBD1 (6 bases). The sequence was obtained from a man aged 18 to 29 who had mild COVID-19 (a few samples of this study predate the infection). Cell type and time point are not known. The sample consisted of PBMCs or a T cell subset sorted from them (not recorded which). CDR3 coding DNA: TGTGCCAGCAGTGCAAGGGGGGTCACTGAAGCTTTCTTT. Its protein product is CASSARGVTEAFF.